A selection of T cell receptor beta chains follows, all from one sample in a study of blood T cell repertoires in COVID-19. TCRdb's table, derived via immunoSEQ multiplex PCR, lists solely in-frame clones and lacks some. The table includes some 130,000 clones, around 83% detected once. The material sequenced was PBMCs or T cells enriched from blood (not recorded which). The receptors were sampled from a man aged 25 to 45 who had recovered from COVID-19. Both conserved end residues are part of each CDR3. Each record gives: J gene, V gene, clone size, D gene, CDR3 DNA, CDR3 protein. D genes are given only for firm matches. Clone size is not always given. Where it is, it says once, few, many or a class for expanded clones.

TRBJ2-1 TRBV11-2 . TRBD1 TGTGCCAGCAGCTTAGTTCCCCAGGGGGCGGGCTACAATGAGCAGTTCTTC CASSLVPQGAGYNEQFF
TRBJ2-1 TRBV28 once TRBD1 TGTGCCAGCAGTTTTCCCCGGGACAGGGGTTATGAGCAGTTCTTC CASSFPRDRGYEQFF
TRBJ2-5 TRBV6-5 once . TGTGCCAGCAGTAAACCGACACAAAAAGAGACCCAGTACTTC CASSKPTQKETQYF
TRBJ2-5 TRBV4-2 . TRBD2 TGTGCCAGCAGCTTGGGACTAGGGGGGGAGACCCAGTACTTC CASSLGLGGETQYF
TRBJ2-1 TRBV10-3 . TRBD2 TGTGCCATCTCCAGGACTAGCGGGAGGGAAGCCTACAATGAGCAGTTCTTC CAISRTSGREAYNEQFF
TRBJ2-2 TRBV24-1 . TRBD1 TGTGCCACCAGTGATCGACAGGGGTCAACCGGGGAGCTGTTTTTT CATSDRQGSTGELFF
TRBJ2-1 TRBV19 few TRBD2 TGTGCCAGTAGTACGAGACTAGCGGGGGCGATAAGCTCCTACAATGAGCAGTTCTTC CASSTRLAGAISSYNEQFF
TRBJ2-7 TRBV14 . TRBD2 TGTGCCAGCAGCCAGATCGGGACTAGCTTCTACGAGCAGTACTTC CASSQIGTSFYEQYF
TRBJ2-7 TRBV2 . TRBD2 TGTGCCAGCACATGGACTAGCGGCGCCTACGAGCAGTACTTC CASTWTSGAYEQYF
TRBJ1-4 TRBV2 few . TGTGCCAGCAGTGAACTACAGGGTGGTGAAAAACTGTTTTTT CASSELQGGEKLFF
TRBJ1-1 TRBV10-3 . . TGTGCCATCGCGGCAGAACCCAACACTGAAGCTTTCTTT CAIAAEPNTEAFF
TRBJ1-6 TRBV5-4 . . TGTGCCAGCAGCTATACAGCGGGCTCCTATAATTCACCCCTCCACTTT CASSYTAGSYNSPLHF
TRBJ2-3 TRBV4-1 . TRBD2 TGCGCCAGCAGCCAAGAGGCGGGGATGGTGGCAGCGGGAGCGCATACGCAGTATTTT CASSQEAGMVAAGAHTQYF
TRBJ1-2 TRBV3-1/TRBV3-2 . . TGTGCCAGCAGCCAATCGCCGGGGATAGCTAACTATGGCTACACCTTC CASSQSPGIANYGYTF
TRBJ2-5 TRBV18 . TRBD1 TGTGCCAGCTCACGCGACAGGGAAGAGACCCAGTACTTC CASSRDREETQYF
TRBJ2-1 TRBV25-1 . . TGTGCCAGCTCATCGGACAACTACAATGAGCAGTTCTTC CASSSDNYNEQFF
TRBJ2-2 TRBV12-5 . TRBD1 TGTGCTAGTGGCCGGGGACAGGGGTTCGGGGAGCTGTTTTTT CASGRGQGFGELFF
TRBJ1-6 TRBV2 . TRBD1 TGTGCCAGCAGTTCGGACAGGGGCTCCTATAATTCACCCCTCCACTTT CASSSDRGSYNSPLHF
TRBJ1-1 TRBV6-5 few . TGTGCCAGCAGTTACGAGGTTGGCACTGAAGCTTTCTTT CASSYEVGTEAFF
TRBJ2-3 TRBV7-9 few . TGTGCCAGCAGTGAGTTGGTAGATACGCAGTATTTT CASSELVDTQYF
TRBJ1-1 TRBV19 . TRBD1 TGTGCCAGTTTCCGGGACAGCCGTTACTACACTGAAGCTTTCTTT CASFRDSRYYTEAFF
TRBJ2-7 TRBV7-9 . TRBD1 TGTGCCAGCAGCTTCGACAGGGCCTCCTACGAGCAGTACTTC CASSFDRASYEQYF
TRBJ2-3 TRBV6-1 . . TGTGCCAGCAGTGAAGTAAGGACATGGCAGTATTTT CASSEVRTWQYF
TRBJ2-5 TRBV6-5 once . TGTGCCAGCAGTTATGATAGCGGAAAGCGGGTCGAGACCCAGTACTTC CASSYDSGKRVETQYF
TRBJ2-3 TRBV4-1 . TRBD2 TGCGCCAGCAGCCAAGAGAGCGGGAGTGCAGATACGCAGTATTTT CASSQESGSADTQYF
TRBJ2-1 TRBV6-5 . . TGTGCCAGCAGCACCTCTCTTCGGGGTGGTGAGCAGTTCTTC CASSTSLRGGEQFF
TRBJ1-2 TRBV10-3 . TRBD1 TGTGCCATCAGTGACCCGACAGGGACCTACTATGGCTACACCTTC CAISDPTGTYYGYTF
TRBJ1-1 TRBV14 . . TGTGCCAGCAGTTCATCCATGAACACTGAAGCTTTCTTT CASSSSMNTEAFF
TRBJ2-3 TRBV7-9 . TRBD1 TGTGCCAGCAACTACGGACAGGGCCAGGATTCAGATACGCAGTATTTT CASNYGQGQDSDTQYF
TRBJ2-3 TRBV19 . . TGTGCCAGTAGTAGACGGACAGTTCCTAGCACAGATACGCAGTATTTT CASSRRTVPSTDTQYF
TRBJ1-4 TRBV19 . . TGTGCCAGTAGTATTGGCGGGACCCTTGAAAAACTGTTTTTT CASSIGGTLEKLFF
TRBJ2-5 TRBV29-1 . . TGCAGCGTTGAAGCTATACACAGCAAAGAGACCCAGTACTTC CSVEAIHSKETQYF
TRBJ1-5 TRBV6-5 . TRBD1 TGTGCCAGCGGAGCGACAGGGGGCGCTTGGCAGCCCCAGCATTTT CASGATGGAWQPQHF
TRBJ2-5 TRBV19 . . TGTGCCAGTAGTATACAGGGGTACCAAGAGACCCAGTACTTC CASSIQGYQETQYF
TRBJ2-2 TRBV6-5 . TRBD2 TGTGCCAGCAGACCAGCGGGAGTCACCGGGGAGCTGTTTTTT CASRPAGVTGELFF
TRBJ2-2 TRBV2 . . TGTGCCAGCAGTAGGGTGGGAGCGGGCACCGGGGAGCTGTTTTTT CASSRVGAGTGELFF
TRBJ1-5 TRBV2 . . TGTGCCAGCGGGCGGGTAGGCAATCAGCCCCAGCATTTT CASGRVGNQPQHF
TRBJ1-1 TRBV27 . TRBD1 TGTGCCAGCAGCTCCGACAGGGGGGTCACTGAAGCTTTCTTT CASSSDRGVTEAFF
TRBJ2-1 TRBV19 . TRBD2 TGTGCCAGTAGCCGAGCGGGAGGTATAAATGAGCAGTTCTTC CASSRAGGINEQFF
TRBJ1-6 TRBV5-6 . TRBD1 TGTGCCAGCAGCTTAGGACAGGGCAATAATTCACCCCTCCACTTT CASSLGQGNNSPLHF
TRBJ1-6 TRBV27 . TRBD1 TGTGCCAGCAGTTTATTAGGGACAGGGGGCTTCAATTCACCCCTCCACTTT CASSLLGTGGFNSPLHF
TRBJ1-2 TRBV6-1 once . TGTGCCAGCAGTGAAGCTCAGGTTAACTATGGCTACACCTTC CASSEAQVNYGYTF
TRBJ1-2 TRBV3-1/TRBV3-2 . . TGTGCCAGCAGCCAAGATGACAGTAACTATGGCTACACCTTC CASSQDDSNYGYTF
TRBJ2-1 TRBV18 . TRBD2 TGTGCCAGCTCACCCAGTAGCGGGAGGGCCGGAGAGGAGCAGTTCTTC CASSPSSGRAGEEQFF
TRBJ2-1 TRBV5-4 . TRBD1 TGTGCCAGCAGCTTTGGCGGGACAGGGAATGAGCAGTTCTTC CASSFGGTGNEQFF
TRBJ2-7 TRBV18 once . TGTGCCAGCTCCGAGACAGCCCAGTACGAGCAGTACTTC CASSETAQYEQYF
TRBJ2-7 TRBV18 . . TGTGCCAGCTCACTCCGACAGGACTACGAGCAGTACTTC CASSLRQDYEQYF
TRBJ1-2 TRBV5-1 . . TGCGCCAGCAGCTCAGATGCTAACTATGGCTACACCTTC CASSSDANYGYTF
TRBJ1-2 TRBV4-1 . TRBD1 TGCGCCAGCAGCCCCTCTAGGACAGGGGACTATGGCTACACCTTC CASSPSRTGDYGYTF
TRBJ1-1 TRBV30 . . TGTGCCTGGAGTCTAAACACTGAAGCTTTCTTT CAWSLNTEAFF
TRBJ1-1 TRBV5-6 . . TGTGCCAGCAGCTTGGATCCCAGGGGTTTCACTGAAGCTTTCTTT CASSLDPRGFTEAFF
TRBJ2-1 TRBV5-1 . . TGCGCCAGCAGCTTGGGCGGTAGATACAATGAGCAGTTCTTC CASSLGGRYNEQFF
TRBJ1-3 TRBV18 . TRBD1 TGTGCCAGCTCACCACCGCAGGGGGCTTCTGGAAACACCATATATTTT CASSPPQGASGNTIYF
TRBJ2-1 TRBV25-1 . TRBD1 TGTGCCAGCAGTGAAGACCGGGACAGGGGAGGGGCTAATGAGCAGTTCTTC CASSEDRDRGGANEQFF
TRBJ2-2 TRBV7-9 . TRBD1 TGTGCCAGCAGCAAAGGACAGGGCCCCGGGGAGCTGTTTTTT CASSKGQGPGELFF
TRBJ1-3 TRBV7-9 once TRBD1 TGTGCCAGCAGCCTCACTTTGGCAGGGACAGGCTCTGGAAACACCATATATTTT CASSLTLAGTGSGNTIYF